This T cell receptor beta chain was recovered during a study of CD8+CD57+ T cells in acquired aplastic anemia. Looked up from germline, CDR1 is SEHNR and CDR2 is FQNEAQ (reference sequence). The CDR3 is 15 amino acids. As regards this clonotype: One end of the junction is discordant with germline, which a read error may explain.

Sequencing involved patients with CD8+CD57+ cell expansion previously shown by flow cytometry. TCR beta VDJ and CDR3 profiles were obtained from a genomic DNA template. One entry per CDR3 protein, called by TCRdb with MiXCR from the reads. Among roughly 200,000 distinct CDR3 sequences listed, about 60% were seen once. The chain combines TRBV7-9 with TRBJ2-4; a possible D gene is TRBD2 (7 bases). Sequencing input: sorted CD4+, CD8+, or CD8+CD57+ T cells (not recorded which) from PBMCs. The source is a human donor with aplastic anemia. The CDR3 sequence is CVSSAFPGGTNIQYF. DNA of the CDR3: TGTGTCAGCAGCGCCTTCCCGGGGGGCACGAACATTCAGTACTTC. The full variable domain, in which reference TRBV7-9 and TRBJ2-4 provide the parts outside the CDR3, is DTGVSQNPRHKITKRGQNVTFRCDPISEHNRLYWYRQTLGQGPEFLTYFQNEAQLEKSRLLSDRFSAERPKGSFSTLEIQRTEQGDSAMYLCVSSAFPGGTNIQYFGAGTRLSVL.